This record looks at one T cell receptor (beta chain) sequence and its context. The sample belongs to a study of blood T cell repertoires in COVID-19. TCRdb keeps only in-frame clones here, not all; method: immunoSEQ multiplex PCR. Of hundreds of thousands of clones listed, roughly 87% are singletons. The clonotype originates from a woman in her twenties or thirties who had recovered from COVID-19. Material for sequencing was PBMCs or T cells enriched from blood (not recorded which).

CDR3 nucleotide sequence: TGTGCCAGCAGAATGACAGGGGGTGAAGCTTTCTTT. It codes for CASRMTGGEAFF. The genes are TRBV2 and TRBJ1-1, with 9 positions matching TRBD1. The germline V gene has CDR1 SNHLY and CDR2 FYNNEI. V gave up 6 bases and J gave up 7 bases; unmatched junction bases: 3. CDR3 length: 12 residues.